Listed below are T cell receptor beta chains from one sample, sequenced in a study of blood T cell repertoires in COVID-19. The method was immunoSEQ multiplex PCR; TCRdb's version includes in-frame clones alone and lacks a portion of them. The data show approximately 94,000 clones, with around 90% seen just once and less than 5% held by the top ten. Sequenced sample: peripheral blood. Every receptor here comes from a woman aged 50 to 60 in a cohort sampled during active COVID-19. The CDR3 runs from the conserved cysteine through the conserved F or W. Fields, in order: clone size, J gene, CDR3 length, D gene, V gene, CDR3 DNA, CDR3 protein. A D gene is named only where the DNA matches it firmly. Only part of the rows carry a size: once, few, many, or a class if the clone is expanded.

once TRBJ1-1 17 - TRBV12-5 TGTGCTAGTGGTTTGGCCCGGTTCGGAGTTGGGAACACTGAAGCTTTCTTT CASGLARFGVGNTEAFF
- TRBJ2-1 18 - TRBV21-1 TGTGCCAGCAGCAAAAAAGGCCTCGGGGGGCGGATCTACAATGAGCAGTTCTTC CASSKKGLGGRIYNEQFF
- TRBJ2-1 15 TRBD2 TRBV14 TGTGCCAGCAGCCAGGGGACTAGCAGCTACAATGAGCAGTTCTTC CASSQGTSSYNEQFF
- TRBJ2-5 15 TRBD1 TRBV5-1 TGCGCCAGCAGCTTGGACCCGGGACAGGGTCAGACCCAGTACTTC CASSLDPGQGQTQYF
- TRBJ1-2 14 - TRBV19 TGTGCCAGTAACAACGCGGCTCCTGGCTATGGCTACACCTTC CASNNAAPGYGYTF
- TRBJ2-7 14 - TRBV11-3 TGTGCCAGCAGCTTATCCGGGGGGCTGGCCGAGCAGTACTTC CASSLSGGLAEQYF
once TRBJ2-7 15 TRBD1 TRBV19 TGTGCCAGTAGTATGTTTACTACAGGGGGCTACGAGCAGTACTTC CASSMFTTGGYEQYF
- TRBJ2-5 13 - TRBV5-4 TGTGCCAGCAGCTTGCTCGCCGCGGAGACCCAGTACTTC CASSLLAAETQYF
- TRBJ1-1 11 - TRBV5-8 TGTGCCAGCAGCCCCCTCACTGAAGCTTTCTTT CASSPLTEAFF
- TRBJ1-4 15 - TRBV7-9 TGTGCCAGCAGCTTAGACTCGACAGTGAATGAAAAACTGTTTTTT CASSLDSTVNEKLFF
- TRBJ2-5 13 - TRBV6-1 TGTGCCAGCAGTGAAGCGTTACTTGAGACCCAGTACTTC CASSEALLETQYF
- TRBJ2-1 16 - TRBV6-5 TGTGCCAGCAGTTACTCGAAGCTCCTACTCCACAATGAGCAGTTCTTC CASSYSKLLLHNEQFF
- TRBJ1-1 13 TRBD1 TRBV6-2/TRBV6-3 TGTGCCAGCTGCCGGACAGGGGGCACTGAAGCTTTCTTT CASCRTGGTEAFF
- TRBJ2-5 14 - TRBV6-5 TGTGCCAGCACCAAAACAGGTCCAGCAGAGACCCAGTACTTC CASTKTGPAETQYF
- TRBJ2-1 15 TRBD2 TRBV11-3 TGTGCCAGCAGCGCCGTAGCGGGATATTACAATGAGCAGTTCTTC CASSAVAGYYNEQFF
- TRBJ2-5 17 TRBD1 TRBV11-2 TGTGCCAGCAGCTCAGGACAGGGGGCCTCGATAGGAGAGACCCAGTACTTC CASSSGQGASIGETQYF
- TRBJ1-1 15 - TRBV6-5 TGTGCCAGCAGTTATTACTCCTCAGGGAACACTGAAGCTTTCTTT CASSYYSSGNTEAFF
- TRBJ2-4 18 TRBD2 TRBV15 TGTGCCACCAGCAGGGAGATGAGGAAGCGGGAGGGTAAAAACATTCAGTACTTC CATSREMRKREGKNIQYF
- TRBJ2-7 14 TRBD1 TRBV2 TGTGCCAGCAGTGAAAGACAGGGGGTCTACGAGCAGTACTTC CASSERQGVYEQYF
- TRBJ1-2 14 - TRBV4-1 TGCGCCAGCAGCCGGTCCTCGGACAGCTATGGCTACACCTTC CASSRSSDSYGYTF
- TRBJ1-1 16 - TRBV6-6 TGTGCCAGCAGTGCCCCGGGAGGGGATAGTAAAACTGAAGCTTTCTTT CASSAPGGDSKTEAFF
- TRBJ2-4 14 - TRBV6-1 TGTGCCAGCAGTGAACCCCCGTCCGGAAACATTCAGTACTTC CASSEPPSGNIQYF
- TRBJ2-3 12 TRBD1 TRBV11-1 TGTGCCAGCAGCCAAACAGGGGGTACGCAGTATTTT CASSQTGGTQYF
- TRBJ2-3 15 - TRBV19 TGTGCCAGTAGTATAGCAGGGGATGGGCTGGATACGCAGTATTTT CASSIAGDGLDTQYF
- TRBJ2-3 16 TRBD2 TRBV9 TGTGCCAGCAGCGTAGGGGCTAGCGGAAACACAGATACGCAGTATTTT CASSVGASGNTDTQYF
once TRBJ2-5 14 TRBD2 TRBV3-1/TRBV3-2 TGTGCCAGCAGCCTTGGAGGTGGCGGGGGGAAGGGGTACTTC CASSLGGGGGKGYF
- TRBJ2-1 15 - TRBV5-1 TGCGCCAGCAGCTTGGGGGGAGCGACCTACAATGAGCAGTTCTTC CASSLGGATYNEQFF
once TRBJ1-1 14 - TRBV9 TGTGCCAGCAGCTCCACAGGGAAGAACACTGAAGCTTTCTTT CASSSTGKNTEAFF
- TRBJ2-4 13 - TRBV3-1/TRBV3-2 TGTGCCAGCACCCCCGGGACAAAAAACATTCAGTACTTC CASTPGTKNIQYF
- TRBJ1-4 10 - TRBV20-1 TGCAGTGCTAGACGGGGGAGGCTGTTTTTT CSARRGRLFF
once TRBJ2-2 12 - TRBV27 TGTGCCAGCAGTTTCAGGACCGGGGAGCTGTTTTTT CASSFRTGELFF
- TRBJ2-7 14 TRBD2 TRBV3-1/TRBV3-2 TGTGCCAGCAGCCTAGCGGGAGGTTCCCACGAGCAGTACTTC CASSLAGGSHEQYF
- TRBJ2-1 16 TRBD1 TRBV24-1 TGTGCCACCAGTGATGCGGGACAGGGGATCTACAATGAGCAGTTCTTC CATSDAGQGIYNEQFF
once TRBJ2-3 13 TRBD2 TRBV29-1 TGCAGCGTTGACCTAGCGGGCGTAGATACGCAGTATTTT CSVDLAGVDTQYF
- TRBJ2-6 16 TRBD1 TRBV7-8 TGTGCCAGCAGCTTAACCTGGCAGGGGGCGGCTTACGTCCTGACTTTC CASSLTWQGAAYVLTF
- TRBJ2-2 11 - TRBV20-1 TGCAGTGCGGCTAACACCGGGGAGCTGTTTTTT CSAANTGELFF
- TRBJ1-6 17 TRBD1 TRBV28 TGTGCCAGCCTGACAGGGGGCTTAGGTTCCTATAATTCACCCCTCCACTTT CASLTGGLGSYNSPLHF
once TRBJ2-3 17 TRBD1 TRBV2 TGTGCCAGCAGTCCATGGGGACAGGGGGAGATCACAGATACGCAGTATTTT CASSPWGQGEITDTQYF
- TRBJ2-1 18 TRBD1 TRBV11-3 TGTGCCAGCAGCTCTAAGAGGGACAGGGCCAGCTCCTACAATGAGCAGTTCTTC CASSSKRDRASSYNEQFF
- TRBJ1-2 14 - TRBV18 TGTGCCAGCTCACCAGTTGCATCTTTTCGGGGCTACACCTTC CASSPVASFRGYTF
- TRBJ1-6 17 - TRBV5-4 TGTGCCAGCAGCCAATCGACAGACAGCTCCTATAATTCACCCCTCCACTTT CASSQSTDSSYNSPLHF
- TRBJ1-2 16 TRBD1 TRBV6-1 TGTGCCAGCAGGGAACAGGGGACCGAAGCCTTCTATGGCTACACCTTC CASREQGTEAFYGYTF
once TRBJ2-6 12 - TRBV25-1 TGTGCCAGCCTCTCTGGGGCCAACGTCCTGACTTTC CASLSGANVLTF
- TRBJ2-5 13 - TRBV5-8 TGTGCCAGCAGCTTAAAATTACGGGAGACCCAGTACTTC CASSLKLRETQYF
once TRBJ2-5 14 TRBD2 TRBV20-1 TGCAGTGCTAGTCGCCTAGCGGGCCTAGAGACCCAGTACTTC CSASRLAGLETQYF
- TRBJ1-4 15 TRBD1 TRBV5-8 TGTGCCAGCACGCCTTTCACAGGGGCAAATGAAAAACTGTTTTTT CASTPFTGANEKLFF
few TRBJ1-4 14 - TRBV11-2 TGTGCCAGCAGCCCAGGGTATAGGAGTGAAAAACTGTTTTTT CASSPGYRSEKLFF
- TRBJ2-7 16 - TRBV11-3 TGTGCCAGCTCCCCCAGGCGGAGCGGAGGAGGATACGAGCAGTACTTC CASSPRRSGGGYEQYF
- TRBJ2-6 17 TRBD2 TRBV18 TGTGCCAGCTCCAACGGACTAGTAGCAGGTGGGGCCAACGTCCTGACTTTC CASSNGLVAGGANVLTF
- TRBJ2-2 15 - TRBV5-4 TGTGCCAGCAGCGGGTGGACAGAGGGGGCCGGGGAGCTGTTTTTT CASSGWTEGAGELFF
- TRBJ1-5 15 - TRBV5-5 TGTGCCAGCAGCTTAGTGGGTGGGGCCAATCAGCCCCAGCATTTT CASSLVGGANQPQHF
- TRBJ2-5 15 TRBD1 TRBV9 TGTGCCAGCAGCGTAGCAGGGGGCGCGGGGGAGACCCAGTACTTC CASSVAGGAGETQYF
- TRBJ2-6 17 - TRBV18 TGTGCCAGCTCAGGGCAAAGGGAGTTCTCTGGGGCCAACGTCCTGACTTTC CASSGQREFSGANVLTF
- TRBJ2-7 15 TRBD1 TRBV13 TGTGCCAGCAGCTTTCCGGGACAGGGTACCTACGAGCAGTACTTC CASSFPGQGTYEQYF
- TRBJ2-7 14 - TRBV3-1/TRBV3-2 TGTGCCAGCAGCCTAGCCTCACCCCCTTACGAGCAGTACTTC CASSLASPPYEQYF
- TRBJ2-5 14 - TRBV11-1 TGTGCCAGCAGCCCAGATGTGATACAAGAGACCCAGTACTTC CASSPDVIQETQYF
- TRBJ2-1 15 TRBD2 TRBV27 TGTGCCAGCGGGCCCGTGGGAGGGGTGGTAAATGAGCAGTTCTTC CASGPVGGVVNEQFF
- TRBJ2-1 16 TRBD2 TRBV6-1 TGTGCCAGCAGTGAAGCCCGGACTAGCGGGAGAAATGAGCAGTTCTTC CASSEARTSGRNEQFF